This is a list of T cell receptor beta chains from one sample in a study of blood T cell repertoires in COVID-19. Sequencing used immunoSEQ multiplex PCR; TCRdb keeps in-frame clones, though not all of them. Among 450,000 or so clones listed, approximately 91% were seen once. The sequenced sample was peripheral blood. Receptor source: a woman in her 40s with COVID-19, enrolled during active disease. The CDR3 runs from the conserved cysteine through the conserved F or W. A D gene is named only where the DNA matches it firmly. Clone size is given for some rows only: seen once, a few or many times, or a class if the clone is expanded.

D: .; J: TRBJ2-3; size: .; V: TRBV7-3; DNA: TGTGCCAGCAGCTTAACAGCAGCGGGTCCTAGCACAGATACGCAGTATTTT; CDR3: CASSLTAAGPSTDTQYF
D: .; J: TRBJ1-3; size: .; V: TRBV30; DNA: TGTGCCTTCGACCTACAGGGAAACACCATATATTTT; CDR3: CAFDLQGNTIYF
D: .; J: TRBJ2-1; size: few; V: TRBV19; DNA: TGTGCCAGTAGTATAGCCCACTCTATGGTCTCCTACAATGAGCAGTTCTTC; CDR3: CASSIAHSMVSYNEQFF
D: .; J: TRBJ1-4; size: .; V: TRBV18; DNA: TGTGCCAGCTCTCTAAGCCAGGGGAGCGGAGGTGAAAAACTGTTTTTT; CDR3: CASSLSQGSGGEKLFF
D: .; J: TRBJ1-5; size: few; V: TRBV3-1/TRBV3-2; DNA: TGTGCCAGCAGCCCCGGTGGGGACTTCAATCAGCCCCAGCATTTT; CDR3: CASSPGGDFNQPQHF
D: TRBD1; J: TRBJ1-1; size: .; V: TRBV4-3; DNA: TGCGCCAGCAGCCGATCCGGGACAGGGAACACTGAAGCTTTCTTT; CDR3: CASSRSGTGNTEAFF
D: .; J: TRBJ2-1; size: .; V: TRBV9; DNA: TGTGCCAGCAGTCACGGGAGTTCAGGGAATGAGCAGTTCTTC; CDR3: CASSHGSSGNEQFF
D: .; J: TRBJ2-7; size: .; V: TRBV7-2; DNA: TGTGCCAGCAGCTTAGCGCGGGGCTTTGCGGAGTCCCGTTTTTACGAGCAGTACTTC; CDR3: CASSLARGFAESRFYEQYF
D: .; J: TRBJ1-1; size: .; V: TRBV19; DNA: TGTGCCAGTAGTCTCTCAACAATGAACACTGAAGCTTTCTTT; CDR3: CASSLSTMNTEAFF
D: TRBD2; J: TRBJ2-3; size: .; V: TRBV5-1; DNA: TGCGCCAGCAGCTTGTCGAGCGGGGGGGCAGATACGCAGTATTTT; CDR3: CASSLSSGGADTQYF
D: TRBD1; J: TRBJ1-5; size: once; V: TRBV24-1; DNA: TGTGCCACCAGTGAATCCGGACAGGCAAGCCAGCCCCAGCATTTT; CDR3: CATSESGQASQPQHF
D: TRBD2; J: TRBJ2-3; size: .; V: TRBV11-2; DNA: TGTGCCAGCAGCCCAGGACTAGCGTTCACAGATACGCAGTATTTT; CDR3: CASSPGLAFTDTQYF
D: .; J: TRBJ1-3; size: .; V: TRBV7-6; DNA: TGTGCCAGCGGTGGATCTAGGCGGGCCTTATCTGGAAACACCATATATTTT; CDR3: CASGGSRRALSGNTIYF